This T cell receptor beta chain was retrieved from a study of blood T cell repertoires in COVID-19. Sequenced by immunoSEQ multiplex PCR; TCRdb stores in-frame clones only, minus some. Altogether about 130,000 clones are present, around 86% being singletons, with the ten largest covering roughly 18%. The clonotype originates from a man between 25 and 39 years old who had recovered from COVID-19. What was sequenced was PBMCs or T cells enriched from blood (not recorded which).

Written as DNA, the CDR3 is TGTGCCAGCAATGACAGGGTGGGTGAAAAACTGTTTTTT. Its protein product is CASNDRVGEKLFF. This chain links TRBV2 with TRBJ1-4; 7 bases agree with TRBD1. V gave up 7 bases and J gave up 7 bases; unmatched junction bases: 6. The CDR3 runs to 13 residues. Germline V gene lookup returns CDR1 SNHLY and CDR2 FYNNEI.